A single sample gave rise to the 28 T cell receptor beta chains below, sequenced in a study of blood T cells in healthy people across ages. Next came a second PCR, run for roughly 7 to 12 cycles, which used a sample-barcoded 5' primer along with a J-beta primer mix. TCRdb reprocessed the 5' RACE reads via MiXCR and lists one record per CDR3 protein. Of about 1 million distinct CDR3 sequences in the sample, roughly a quarter were seen once. A further study also used this sample, focusing on T cells of mothers and their children.

Sequenced material: blood. Receptors originate from a girl aged 2 to 9 in good health.

This clonotype was picked up a small number of times. V usage is TRBV12-3 or TRBV12-4 and J usage is TRBJ1-2; maybe TRBD1 (5 bases). The V and J ends lost 4 bases and 11 bases respectively, with 14 bases between them. The CDR3 loop spans 12 amino acids. Written as DNA, the CDR3 is TGTGCCAGCAGTTCCAGTCTCGGGGGATACACCTTC. It encodes CASSSSLGGYTF.

This clonotype has just a few counts. This sequence joins TRBV29-1 and TRBJ1-1; possibly TRBD1 for D (6 bases). The CDR3 runs 12 residues. CDR1 is SQVTM and CDR2 is ANQGSEA in the germline V gene. V lost 3 bases to trimming and J lost 5 bases, with 10 bases between them. The CDR3 DNA reads as TGCAGCGTTGATTTAGGGGGGACTGAAGCTTTCTTT. This gives the protein CSVDLGGTEAFF.

This clonotype was detected only a few times. This chain links TRBV6-5 with TRBJ1-2, with D possibly being TRBD1 (5 bases). Germline V lookup: CDR1 MNHEY, CDR2 SVGAGI. The CDR3 spans 13 residues. V shed 0 bases and J shed 5 bases, with 7 bases lying between them. The CDR3 loop is CASSYSGGYGYTF. The CDR3 coding sequence is TGTGCCAGCAGTTACTCGGGGGGGTATGGCTACACCTTC.

This chain connects TRBV4-3 to TRBJ2-7, with a possible D match to TRBD1 (6 bases). V was clipped by 5 bases and J by 4 bases, with 24 bases between them. CDR1 and CDR2 from the germline V gene are LGHNA and YSLEER. CDR3 size: 17 residues. The CDR3 is CASSFGTGTLEKYEQYF. The CDR3 DNA is TGCGCCAGCAGCTTCGGGACCGGGACACTGGAAAAGTACGAGCAGTACTTC.

V is TRBV4-3 and J is TRBJ1-2, with D possibly TRBD1 on 6 matching bases. Trimming pared 4 bases from V and 1 base from J, leaving 13 bases between. This CDR3 is 15 amino acids long. CDR1 LGHNA and CDR2 YSLEER come from the germline V gene. The CDR3 reads CASSPDRLINYGYTF. The CDR3, as DNA: TGCGCCAGCAGCCCGGACAGATTAATTAACTATGGCTACACCTTC.

This clonotype was seen only a few times. The CDR3 DNA follows: TGTGCCAGTGGATTGACAGAGAACACTGAAGCTTTCTTT. Encoded protein: CASGLTENTEAFF. The chain joins TRBV19 to TRBJ1-1, with a tentative D call TRBD1 (5 bases). CDR1 and CDR2 from the germline V gene are LNHDA and SQIVND (reference sequence). Trimming took off 8 bases at V and 1 base at J, with 11 bases between the two ends. The CDR3 is 13 amino acids.

This clonotype showed up just a few times. This sequence joins TRBV2 and TRBJ2-1, with D maybe TRBD1 (9 bases). Germline CDR1 and CDR2: SNHLY and FYNNEI. This CDR3 is 16 amino acids long. V was clipped by 8 bases and J by 2 bases, with 19 bases between them. CDR3 bases: TGTGCCAGCTGGACAGGGGAGCGGGGGACCTACAATGAGCAGTTCTTC. Protein sequence: CASWTGERGTYNEQFF.

The chain is built from TRBV7-3 and TRBJ1-1; D unresolved. Germline loops: CDR1 SGHTA, CDR2 FQGTGA. V dropped 1 base and J dropped 2 bases, with 8 bases sitting between them. The CDR3 totals 14 residues. CDR3 region: CASSLMGTNTEAFF. CDR3 sequence (DNA): TGTGCCAGCAGCTTAATGGGCACAAACACTGAAGCTTTCTTT. Full variable domain (outside the CDR3, taken from reference TRBV7-3 and TRBJ1-1): GAGVSQTPSNKVTEKGKYVELRCDPISGHTALYWYRQSLGQGPEFLIYFQGTGAADDSGLPNDRFFAVRPEGSVSTLKIQRTERGDSAVYLCASSLMGTNTEAFFGQGTRLTVV.

J is TRBJ2-1 and V is TRBV4-1, with 8 bases lining up with TRBD2. Germline V gives CDR1 MGHRA, CDR2 YSYEKL. The V gene end was trimmed by 5 bases and the J gene end by 6 bases; junction bases not matched to a gene: 9. This CDR3 spans 15 amino acids. CDR3 region: CASSYLGTSVNEQFF. CDR3 coding DNA: TGCGCCAGCAGCTACCTCGGGACTAGTGTCAATGAGCAGTTCTTC.

The chain has TRBV5-1 and TRBJ2-3; 9 bases line up with TRBD2. The trim removed 2 bases at V and 5 bases at J, leaving 6 bases unmatched. The CDR3 consists of 15 residues. CDR1 SGHRS and CDR2 YFSETQ come from the germline V gene. The CDR3 sequence: CASSFPSGKGDTQYF. The CDR3 coding sequence is TGCGCCAGCAGCTTCCCTAGCGGGAAAGGAGATACGCAGTATTTT.

A few counts support this clonotype. V usage is TRBV27 and J usage is TRBJ2-4; 7 bases match TRBD1. CDR3 length: 16 residues. The junction had 10 bases not matched to a gene; V was cut back by 5 bases and J by 3 bases. Germline assignment: CDR1 MNHEY and CDR2 SMNVEV (reference sequence). The CDR3 region is CASSPRGQHYKNIQYF. As DNA, the CDR3 is TGTGCCAGCAGTCCCCGGGGACAGCATTACAAAAACATTCAGTACTTC.

In DNA, the CDR3 is TGCGCCAGCAGGGGATTAAACAGCCAATCCTACGAGCAGTACTTC. Its protein product is CASRGLNSQSYEQYF. This chain joins TRBV5-1 and TRBJ2-1; D unresolved. The end of the DNA aligns better with TRBJ2-7, so the J call may be wrong. The CDR3 spans 15 residues. CDR1 SGHRS and CDR2 YFSETQ come from the germline V gene.

There are a few counts of this clonotype. The chain joins TRBV12-3 or TRBV12-4 to TRBJ2-5, with a weak D call TRBD1 (6 bases). The V and J ends lost 9 bases and 5 bases respectively, with 16 bases between them. The CDR3 loop spans 13 amino acids. The CDR3 coding sequence is TGTGCCAGAACTCAGGGGCCGAAGGAGACCCAGTACTTC. Protein: CARTQGPKETQYF.

This rearrangement joins TRBV6-6 to TRBJ2-2, with TRBD2 identical over 7 bases. This CDR3 is built from 16 residues. V was clipped by 2 bases and J by 2 bases; unmatched bases: 5. Germline CDR1 is MNHNY and CDR2 is SVGAGI (reference sequence). The CDR3 is CASSYGLAVNTGELFF. CDR3 coding DNA: TGTGCCAGCAGTTACGGGCTAGCGGTAAACACCGGGGAGCTGTTTTTT.

The J gene is TRBJ2-5, the V gene TRBV10-3; no reliable D call. The length of the CDR3 is 13 residues. The V end lost 6 bases, the J end lost 3 bases, and 11 bases lay between the germline ends. Germline V gives CDR1 ENHRY, CDR2 SYGVKD. In nucleotides, the CDR3 is TGTGCCATCAGGGACGGTGTGAAAGAGACCCAGTACTTC. Translated, it gives CAIRDGVKETQYF.

This clonotype was seen a few times. The chain carries TRBV7-9 and TRBJ2-1; 7 bases line up with TRBD1. V trimming: 4 bases; J trimming: 8 bases; junction bases outside the gene matches: 11. Germline loops: CDR1 SEHNR, CDR2 FQNEAQ (reference sequence). The CDR3 totals 15 residues. The CDR3 here is CASSSSPWDSDEQFF. CDR3 nucleotides: TGTGCCAGCAGCTCTTCTCCGTGGGACAGTGATGAGCAGTTCTTC.

The J gene is TRBJ2-7, the V gene TRBV6-6; TRBD2 might be the D (5 bases). Germline assignment: CDR1 MNHNY and CDR2 SVGAGI (reference sequence). The CDR3 is 16 residues long. The V end was cut by 0 bases, the J end by 4 bases, with 16 bases between. The chain's CDR3 is CASSYSGEKQSYEQYF. The CDR3 DNA reads as TGTGCCAGCAGTTACTCGGGAGAGAAACAAAGTTACGAGCAGTACTTC.

The CDR3 reads CASSLSVAGGRDEQFF. The CDR3 region has the DNA TGTGCCAGCAGCTTAAGCGTGGCGGGGGGTAGGGACGAGCAGTTCTTC. This chain joins TRBV7-6 and TRBJ2-1, with 8 bases aligning to TRBD2. V was pared by 2 bases and J by 10 bases, with 13 bases of the junction left unmatched. The CDR3 covers 16 residues. Germline CDR1 and CDR2: SGHVS and FNYEAQ.

J is TRBJ2-4 and V is TRBV29-1; D might be TRBD2 (5 bases). V gave up 0 bases and J gave up 2 bases, with 8 bases separating them. The CDR3 is 14 residues long. Germline V gene data show CDR1 as SQVTM and CDR2 as ANQGSEA. CDR3 nucleotides: TGCAGCGTTGAAGACGGGGAATCCAAAAACATTCAGTACTTC. Its protein is CSVEDGESKNIQYF.

The chain recombines TRBV6-2 or TRBV6-3 with TRBJ2-5, with 8 positions matching TRBD1. The J call may be faulty, since TRBJ2-1 better matches the DNA end. This CDR3 is 16 amino acids long. Germline lookup yields CDR1 MNHEY and CDR2 SVGEGT. CDR3 sequence reads: CASSGGWTGPAREQFF. CDR3 coding DNA: TGTGCCAGCAGTGGGGGATGGACAGGGCCAGCAAGAGAGCAGTTCTTC.

The rearrangement links TRBV12-3 or TRBV12-4 to TRBJ2-7; D might be TRBD1 or TRBD2, each matching 5 bases. Trimming left V 4 bases short and J 2 bases short, with 9 bases between. This CDR3 spans 13 amino acids. CDR3 residues: CASSWGLPYEQYF. CDR3 sequence (DNA): TGTGCCAGCAGTTGGGGGTTACCCTACGAGCAGTACTTC.

This clonotype appeared a few times. This chain joins TRBV2 and TRBJ2-4; 10 bases match TRBD2. The CDR3 consists of 16 residues. CDR1 and CDR2 (germline): SNHLY, FYNNEI. Losses at the gene ends were 10 bases for V and 8 bases for J; bases not matched to a gene: 17. The CDR3 loop is CATTPPGVAGGDIQYF. CDR3 sequence (DNA): TGTGCCACTACGCCCCCCGGAGTAGCGGGAGGTGACATTCAGTACTTC.

CDR3 DNA: TGTGCCAGCAGTATTACAGGGGAAGCTTTCTTT. It specifies CASSITGEAFF. The chain uses TRBV6-6 and TRBJ1-1; TRBD1 might be the D (6 bases). The V end was cut by 5 bases, the J end by 8 bases, with 9 bases between. CDR3 length equals 11 residues. Germline CDR1 and CDR2: MNHNY and SVGAGI (reference sequence).

This clonotype has just a few counts. The chain carries TRBV7-9 and TRBJ1-1; a weak D match, TRBD1 (5 bases). In germline, CDR1 is SEHNR, CDR2 FQNEAQ (reference sequence). The CDR3 spans 16 residues. Trimming removed 4 bases at V and 2 bases at J, with 17 bases between. CDR3 residues: CASSSPILDSNTEAFF. The CDR3 bases are TGTGCCAGCAGCTCCCCTATATTAGACAGCAACACTGAAGCTTTCTTT.

The chain uses TRBV7-6 and TRBJ2-3; a possible D gene is TRBD2 (6 bases). CDR3 size: 15 residues. CDR1 and CDR2 from the germline V gene are SGHVS and FNYEAQ. V was trimmed by 5 bases and J by 2 bases, leaving 14 bases between them. The DNA of the CDR3 is TGTGCCAGCAGCCCCCGGGACTGGAACACAGATACGCAGTATTTT. Its translation: CASSPRDWNTDTQYF. The full variable domain, with the rest looked up from reference TRBV7-6 and TRBJ2-3, is GAGVSQSPRYKVTKRGQDVALRCDPISGHVSLYWYRQALGQGPEFLTYFNYEAQQDKSGLPNDRFSAERPEGSISTLTIQRTEQRDSAMYRCASSPRDWNTDTQYFGPGTRLTVL.

As DNA, the CDR3 is TGTGCCAGCAGCTTAGAGGGCAGGCTAGGGGATGGCTACACCTTC. Protein product: CASSLEGRLGDGYTF. The V and J genes are TRBV7-2 and TRBJ1-2; tentatively, D is TRBD1 (5 bases). Germline V gene data show CDR1 as SGHTA and CDR2 as FQGNSA. The CDR3 has 15 residues. V shed 1 base and J shed 6 bases, with 15 bases lying between them.

The chain is built from TRBV14 and TRBJ2-7; D unclear. CDR1 is SGHDN, CDR2 FVKESK, per germline. Trimming cost V 8 bases and J 9 bases, with 17 bases left between them. The CDR3 has 12 amino acids. CDR3 bases: TGTGCCAGCGGATCTACTGGATTAGGGCAGTACTTC. The encoded protein is CASGSTGLGQYF.

This clonotype has a handful of counts. The rearrangement joins TRBV12-3 or TRBV12-4 to TRBJ2-3, with D unclear. CDR3 size: 12 residues. The V end was cut by 5 bases, the J end by 3 bases, with 6 bases between. Written as DNA, the CDR3 is TGTGCCAGCAGTCGGGTGACAGATACGCAGTATTTT. It yields the protein CASSRVTDTQYF.